Given below is one TCR beta chain in context. This clone appeared a few times. The antigen it binds to is not known. Qualities for individual bases were not recorded, and no much larger clone is one base off. The data originate from a study of early stage breast cancer tumors (dated by TCRdb to the late 2010s). Background on the whole study: Of the 15 or so invasive breast tumors, more than 9 were found to be estrogen receptor-positive, progesterone receptor-positive and HER2-negative. About 65% of the 12 ER+/PR+/HER2- tumors were invasive ductal carcinomas, while the other four were invasive lobular carcinomas. On average, each sample had about 9.6-fold read coverage. A total of 2 million to 3 million templates, representing some 1.2 million unique clonotypes, were detected across all samples. The paper as a whole reports these results and caveats: Enriched TCRB sequences shared across patients were found to be mostly commonly generated sequences that were unlikely to play an important role in the tumor microenvironment. Compared with adjacent normal breast tissue, tumors had higher clonality and approximately 2.5-fold greater T cell density. Repertoires from blood resembled normal breast more closely than tumor, and using blood as a reference for each tissue separated tumor from normal in about 85% of the 16 patients. Sequencing bulk genomic DNA from unsorted cells could not capture chain pairing or functional markers like CD4, CD8 and FOXP3. Analysis by tumor subtype was prevented by the small cohort size.

The study profiled bulk TCR beta-chain repertoires in matched peripheral blood, tumor and adjacent normal breast tissue taken from about 15 patients with early-stage breast cancer. Before surgery, whole blood (roughly 4.5-11 mL) was collected into EDTA tubes and processed within 2 hours. Ficoll-Paque centrifugation in SepMate-50 tubes was used to isolate peripheral blood mononuclear cells. PBMCs were cryopreserved in roughly 90% FBS with around 10% DMSO in aliquots of roughly 1.8 to 4.5 million cells and stored in liquid nitrogen. The Qiagen AllPrep DNA/RNA Mini kit was used for genomic DNA extraction. The CDR3 contains 11 residues, cysteine and phenylalanine counted. Just CDR3 DNA is preserved here, 33 bases in frame from base 1. Trimming costs V 5 bases and J 9 bases, and their ends lie 8 bases apart. CDR1 and CDR2 were assigned from the germline V gene (reference sequence) as SEHNR and FQNEAQ.

Two independent genomic DNA replicates were amplified for each sample, with around 0.5 ug used for blood and about 1.5 ug for tumor or normal breast. Following the manufacturer's instructions, the ImmunoSeq Intro kit was used to carry out TCRB sequencing on genomic DNA. The multiplex PCR ran for about 31 cycles using proprietary primers and spike-in control sequences for absolute quantification. Single-end 150-bp reads were used to sequence an 87-bp fragment covering the CDR3 and the flanking V and J genes. Seven samples, each with two replicates, were multiplexed per lane of an Illumina MiSeq using version 3.0 chemistry. On the study's bioinformatics: The vendor's proprietary pipeline processed the raw data and merged both replicates into a single result for each sample. Clonotypes were defined as productive rearrangements sharing the V-gene family, CDR3 amino acid sequence and J-gene segment. To compute clonality, the normalized Shannon entropy (Pielou evenness) of TCRB abundances was subtracted from 1. T cell density was estimated by dividing total templates by the number of input cells inferred from the DNA input amount. Total repertoire diversity and clonality were estimated with Recon using default parameters. A clonotype counted as tumor-enriched if its abundance in tumor exceeded 0.1% and was at least 32-fold higher than its abundance in normal breast. What TCRdb holds here is the immuneACCESS table cut down to in-frame rearrangements. Part of the clones is not present; checked against another copy, under half of the missing clones reflect an unresolved V gene, and the others are unexplained. That table furnishes V, J and clone size, whereas the DNA furnished D and trimming. The sample table records about 29,000 clones; approximately 84% of these occur just once. The ten largest clones capture less than 9.5% of the sample.

The sequence was collected from a person in their fifties with breast cancer. Sequenced material: blood. In this chain, TRBV7-9 is recombined with TRBJ2-1; the D gene cannot be named for sure. The nucleotide sequence reads as follows: TGTGCCAGCAGCCCCCCGGGTGAGCAGTTCTTC. Its protein product is CASSPPGEQFF.